The T cell receptor beta chain under discussion was sequenced for a study of identical twins. TCRdb reprocessed the 5' RACE reads with MiXCR, giving one entry per CDR3 protein. The sample includes a few hundred thousand distinct CDR3 sequences, 6.5% to 8% of them seen just once. This CDR3 is built from 14 residues. Between the trimmed V and J ends, which lost 4 bases and 2 bases, there was a span of 9 bases. Germline CDR1 reads MNHEY; CDR2 reads SVGAGI. This clonotype was detected a few times. This sample was also put to use in a study of T cells expressing NK-cell markers. That work states: Each TCR beta repertoire originated in sorted T cells that were CD3+CD56+NKG2C+, CD3+CD56+NKG2C- or CD3+CD56-NKG2C+. The study found dominant NKG2C+ clonotypes at about 1.0-7.0% of CD8+ T cells in over five donors. Whether expanded NKG2C+ T cell clones recognized HCMV stayed uncertain.

The chain uses TRBV6-5 and TRBJ1-5; no clear D gene. This clonotype was sampled from a woman between 18 and 30 years old in good health. The sequenced sample consisted of CD8+ T cells sorted from blood. In nucleotides, the CDR3 is TGTGCCAGCAGTTCCCTGGCTGGCAATCAGCCCCAGCATTTT. Amino acids: CASSSLAGNQPQHF.